This T cell receptor (beta chain) is from a study of OX40 agonist ivuxolimab in advanced cancers. Overall study context: Melanoma, hepatocellular carcinoma, head and neck or renal cell cancer occurred in dose-escalation patients.

The protocol was immunoSEQ multiplex PCR, while the TCRdb copy is restricted to in-frame clones and leaves out a portion. The sample shows around 44,000 clones, about 86% of them seen only once. Study outcomes and limitations: The CD4+ and CD8+ T cells in the blood had expanded clonally by week 6 at 0.1 to 3.0 mg/kg.

CDR1 is SEHNR and CDR2 is FQNEAQ in the germline V gene (reference sequence). Trimming shortened V by 4 bases and J by 0 bases, and 8 bases separated the two germline ends. This CDR3 comprises 14 residues. Points on this clone: No antigen is known for it.

This rearrangement joins TRBV7-9 to TRBJ2-3, with D unclear. The clonotype was recovered from an adult with an advanced solid tumor such as melanoma, head and neck, liver or kidney cancer. This sample comprised CD4+ or CD8+ T cells sorted from blood, obtained in a trial of the OX40 agonist ivuxolimab. CDR3 amino acids: CASSSSPSTDTQYF. CDR3 DNA sequence: TGTGCCAGCAGCTCCAGCCCTAGCACAGATACGCAGTATTTT. The whole variable domain, remainder taken from reference TRBV7-9 and TRBJ2-3, is DTGVSQNPRHKITKRGQNVTFRCDPISEHNRLYWYRQTLGQGPEFLTYFQNEAQLEKSRLLSDRFSAERPKGSFSTLEIQRTEQGDSAMYLCASSSSPSTDTQYFGPGTRLTVL.